This T cell receptor beta chain was sequenced during a study of blood T cell repertoires in COVID-19. In the study overall: T cells, B-cell-depleted T cells, or PBMCs supplied cDNA or gDNA.

This clone has more than one count but fewer than ten. Per the original methods: By means of reference gene primer amplification, nucleated cell counts were estimated. Assay used: immunoSEQ multiplex PCR; TCRdb lists only in-frame clones, some missing. Clone size and V and J calls were adopted from that table, with D and trimming inferred from the DNA. The table has roughly 180,000 clones, more than 65% seen once. During active infection, Seattle patients enrolled and were then monitored through disease. This sequence was found in a woman aged 60-75 years with COVID-19, enrolled during active disease. The sample was peripheral blood.

The CDR3 reads CASSLTQGLGNEQFF. The CDR3 DNA follows: TGTGCCAGCAGCCTCACCCAGGGGCTAGGCAATGAGCAGTTCTTC. This chain links TRBV27 with TRBJ2-1; tentatively, D is TRBD1 (6 bases). Germline CDR1 and CDR2: MNHEY and SMNVEV (reference sequence). The CDR3 runs to 15 residues. V lost 6 bases, J lost 6 bases, and 18 bases lay in between.